The 6 T cell receptor beta chains given below trace back to one sample, sequenced in a study of blood T cell repertoires in COVID-19. Data came from immunoSEQ multiplex PCR; TCRdb stores just in-frame clones and leaves some out. The sample carries approximately 200,000 clones, 85% to 90% recorded once. The sequenced material came from PBMCs or T cells enriched from blood (not recorded which). The receptors were sampled from a woman aged 35 to 49 with acute COVID-19.

The CDR3 is CASSQPGTGRDEQFF. CDR3 in DNA: TGCGCCAGCAGCCAGCCCGGGACAGGGAGGGATGAGCAGTTCTTC. V is TRBV4-1 and J is TRBJ2-1, with 9 nucleotides matching TRBD1. The CDR3 has 15 amino acids. CDR1 MGHRA and CDR2 YSYEKL come from the germline V gene. V shed 3 bases and J 8 bases; nucleotides not matched to a gene: 8.

V usage is TRBV29-1 and J usage is TRBJ2-1; D might be TRBD2 (5 bases). V dropped 7 bases and J dropped 4 bases, with 14 bases sitting between them. CDR1 and CDR2 (germline): SQVTM, ANQGSEA. The length of the CDR3 is 13 residues. The chain's CDR3 is CSAAPGLYNEQFF. CDR3 sequence (DNA): TGCAGCGCCGCTCCCGGACTTTACAATGAGCAGTTCTTC.

The chain employs TRBV19 and TRBJ2-7; 8 nucleotides agree with TRBD2. Germline V gives CDR1 LNHDA, CDR2 SQIVND (reference sequence). V gave up 3 bases and J gave up 3 bases; unmatched junction bases: 7. The CDR3 sequence is 15 residues long. The CDR3 loop is CASSIQPGGVYEQYF. For the CDR3, the DNA is TGTGCCAGTAGTATCCAACCGGGGGGGGTCTACGAGCAGTACTTC.

V and J are TRBV18 and TRBJ2-1; D not resolved. This CDR3 is built from 15 residues. V was cut by 2 bases and J by 5 bases, with 13 bases left in between. Germline CDR1 reads KGHSH; CDR2 reads LQKENI. CDR3 nucleotide sequence: TGTGCCAGCTCACCATATAGTATCTGCGACAATGAGCAGTTCTTC. Amino acids: CASSPYSICDNEQFF.

This chain joins TRBV7-8 and TRBJ2-5; TRBD2 matches at 12 bases. Germline V gives CDR1 SGHVS, CDR2 FQNEAQ. This CDR3 has 17 amino acids. J gave up 2 bases and V 1 base, and 5 bases lay outside the gene matches. This CDR3 reads CASSLVASGGEQETQYF. DNA of the CDR3: TGTGCCAGCAGCTTAGTAGCTAGCGGGGGGGAACAAGAGACCCAGTACTTC.

The rearrangement uses TRBV27 and TRBJ2-7; D unresolved. Germline lookup yields CDR1 MNHEY and CDR2 SMNVEV (reference sequence). CDR3 length: 13 amino acids. Trimming cost V 7 bases and J 9 bases, with 19 bases left between them. The CDR3 coding sequence is TGTGCCAGCACTACCTCAAACGATAGGAGGCAGTACTTC. Protein product: CASTTSNDRRQYF.